This T cell receptor (beta chain) was sequenced for a study of cytomegalovirus exposure and HLA in healthy donors. Study-wide context: About 179 million T cells yielded some 120 million unique TCR beta sequences in earlier analysis. Clustering assigned around 77% of the approximately 400 genotyped donors to the Caucasian-associated ancestry cluster. Study-wide results and limits: The classifier was said to identify cytomegalovirus status with high specificity and sensitivity. HLA alleles were associated with 15,000 to 20,000 TCR beta sequences in a later analysis at 0.05 false discovery rate.

The trim removed 6 bases at V and 1 base at J, leaving 3 bases unmatched. This CDR3 has 13 residues. Germline CDR1 reads SQVTM; CDR2 reads ANQGSEA. Primers included in the PCR were 60 Vbeta and 13 Jbeta primers. Sequenced by immunoSEQ multiplex PCR; TCRdb stores in-frame clones only, minus some. The data contain around 100,000 clones, 75% to 80% of them seen just once; the ten biggest clones take up 9.6%. Comments on this clone: Its specificity is not known.

The chain links TRBV29-1 to TRBJ2-5, with 9 nucleotides matching TRBD2. Sequenced input: PBMCs. This TCR came from a male donor in good health and CMV-seropositive. The CDR3 DNA reads as TGCAGCGTGGCGGGAGGGGTCCAAGAGACCCAGTACTTC. Residues: CSVAGGVQETQYF.